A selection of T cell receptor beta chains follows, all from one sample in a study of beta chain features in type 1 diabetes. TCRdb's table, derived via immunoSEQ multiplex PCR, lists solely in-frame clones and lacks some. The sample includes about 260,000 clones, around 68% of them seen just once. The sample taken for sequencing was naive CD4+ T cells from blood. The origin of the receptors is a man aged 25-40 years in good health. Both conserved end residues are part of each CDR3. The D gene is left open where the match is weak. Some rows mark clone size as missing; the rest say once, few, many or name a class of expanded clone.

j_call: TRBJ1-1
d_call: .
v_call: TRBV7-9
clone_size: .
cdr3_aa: CASSLQGRNTEAFF
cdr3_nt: TGTGCCAGCAGCTTACAGGGGAGGAACACTGAAGCTTTCTTT

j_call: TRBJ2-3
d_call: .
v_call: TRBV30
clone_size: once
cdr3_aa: CAWSFGQSTDTQYF
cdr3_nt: TGTGCCTGGAGTTTCGGACAAAGCACAGATACGCAGTATTTT

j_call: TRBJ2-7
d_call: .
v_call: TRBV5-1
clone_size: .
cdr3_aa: CASSFQADSSYEQYF
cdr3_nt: TGCGCCAGCAGCTTCCAGGCGGATAGCTCCTACGAGCAGTACTTC

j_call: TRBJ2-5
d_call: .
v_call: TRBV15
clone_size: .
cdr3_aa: CATSRGGSGTPQTQYF
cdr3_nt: TGTGCCACCAGCAGAGGAGGGTCAGGGACTCCCCAGACCCAGTACTTC

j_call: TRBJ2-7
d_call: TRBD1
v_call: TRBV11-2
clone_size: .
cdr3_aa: CASSSRDRPSYEQYF
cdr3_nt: TGTGCCAGCAGCTCGCGGGACAGGCCGTCCTACGAGCAGTACTTC

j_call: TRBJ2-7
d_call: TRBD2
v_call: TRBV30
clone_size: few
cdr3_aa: CAWSPSGPYEQYF
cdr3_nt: TGTGCCTGGAGCCCTAGCGGCCCCTACGAGCAGTACTTC

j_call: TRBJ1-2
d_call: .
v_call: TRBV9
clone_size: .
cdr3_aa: CASSPGGYGYTF
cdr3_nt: TGTGCCAGCAGCCCCGGGGGCTATGGCTACACCTTC

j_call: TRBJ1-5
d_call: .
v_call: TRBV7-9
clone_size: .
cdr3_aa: CASSMDVGPQHF
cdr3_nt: TGTGCCAGCAGCATGGATGTTGGGCCCCAGCATTTT

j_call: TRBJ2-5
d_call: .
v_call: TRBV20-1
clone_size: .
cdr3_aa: CSASPGETQYF
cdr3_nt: TGCAGTGCTAGTCCTGGGGAGACCCAGTACTTC

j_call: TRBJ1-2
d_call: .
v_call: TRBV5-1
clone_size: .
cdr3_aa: CASSLEGTNYGYTF
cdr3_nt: TGCGCCAGCAGCTTGGAGGGAACTAACTATGGCTACACCTTC

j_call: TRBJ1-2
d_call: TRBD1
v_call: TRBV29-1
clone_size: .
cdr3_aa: CSADGTGNGYTF
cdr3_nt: TGCAGCGCCGACGGGACAGGGAATGGCTACACCTTC

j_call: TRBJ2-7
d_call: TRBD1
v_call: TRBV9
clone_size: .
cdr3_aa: CASSPSSGTGGDEQYF
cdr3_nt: TGTGCCAGCAGCCCATCATCCGGGACAGGGGGCGACGAGCAGTACTTC

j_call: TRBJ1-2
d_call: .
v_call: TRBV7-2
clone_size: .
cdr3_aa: CASSYQEWFGYTF
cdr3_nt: TGTGCCAGCAGCTATCAGGAGTGGTTTGGCTACACCTTC

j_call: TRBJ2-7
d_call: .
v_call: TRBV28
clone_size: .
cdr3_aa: CASRDGFTYEQYF
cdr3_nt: TGTGCCAGCAGGGACGGCTTTACCTACGAGCAGTACTTC